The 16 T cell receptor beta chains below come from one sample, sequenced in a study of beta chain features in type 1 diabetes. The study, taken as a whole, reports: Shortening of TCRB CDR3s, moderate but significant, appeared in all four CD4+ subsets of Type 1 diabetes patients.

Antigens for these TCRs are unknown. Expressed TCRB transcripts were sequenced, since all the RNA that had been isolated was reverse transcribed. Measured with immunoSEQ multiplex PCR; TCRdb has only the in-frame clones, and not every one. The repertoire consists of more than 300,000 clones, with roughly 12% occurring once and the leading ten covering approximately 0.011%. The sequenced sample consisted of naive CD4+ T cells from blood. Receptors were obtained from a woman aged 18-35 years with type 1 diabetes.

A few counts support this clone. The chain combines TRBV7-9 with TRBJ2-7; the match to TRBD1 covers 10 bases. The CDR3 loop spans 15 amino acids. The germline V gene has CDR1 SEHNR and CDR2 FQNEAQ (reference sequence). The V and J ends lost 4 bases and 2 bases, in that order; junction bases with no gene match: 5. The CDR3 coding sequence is TGTGCCAGCAGCTCCGGGACAGGGGATACCTACGAGCAGTACTTC. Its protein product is CASSSGTGDTYEQYF.

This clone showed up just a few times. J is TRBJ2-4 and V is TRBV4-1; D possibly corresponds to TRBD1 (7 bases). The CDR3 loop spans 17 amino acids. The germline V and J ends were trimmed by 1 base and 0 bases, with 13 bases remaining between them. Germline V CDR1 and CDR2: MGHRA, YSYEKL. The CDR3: CASSQGPQGGAKNIQYF. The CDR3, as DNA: TGCGCCAGCAGCCAAGGTCCGCAGGGGGGAGCCAAAAACATTCAGTACTTC.

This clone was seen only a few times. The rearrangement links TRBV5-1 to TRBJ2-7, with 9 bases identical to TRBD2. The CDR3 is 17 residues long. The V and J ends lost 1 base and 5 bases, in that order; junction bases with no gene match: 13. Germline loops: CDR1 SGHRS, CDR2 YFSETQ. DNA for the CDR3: TGCGCCAGCAGCTTGACCCCGACGGCTAGCGGGATCCACGAGCAGTACTTC. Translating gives CASSLTPTASGIHEQYF.

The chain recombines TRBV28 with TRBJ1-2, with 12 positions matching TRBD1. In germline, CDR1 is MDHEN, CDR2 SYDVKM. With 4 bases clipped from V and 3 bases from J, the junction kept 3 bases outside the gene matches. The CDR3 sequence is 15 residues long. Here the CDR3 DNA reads TGTGCCAGCAGTTACGGGACAGGGGGCGACTATGGCTACACCTTC. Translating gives CASSYGTGGDYGYTF.

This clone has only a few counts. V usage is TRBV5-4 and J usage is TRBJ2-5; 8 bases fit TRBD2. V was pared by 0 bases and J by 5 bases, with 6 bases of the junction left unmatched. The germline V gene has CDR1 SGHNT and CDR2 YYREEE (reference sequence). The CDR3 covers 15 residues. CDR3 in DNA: TGTGCCAGCAGCTTGGTAGGGACTAGTGCGGAGACCCAGTACTTC. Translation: CASSLVGTSAETQYF.

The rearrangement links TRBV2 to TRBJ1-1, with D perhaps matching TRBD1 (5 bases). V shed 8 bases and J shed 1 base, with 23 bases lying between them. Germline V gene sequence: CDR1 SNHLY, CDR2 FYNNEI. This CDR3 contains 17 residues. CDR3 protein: CASSFPHINTGNTEAFF. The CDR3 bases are TGTGCCAGCTCTTTTCCCCACATAAATACAGGGAACACTGAAGCTTTCTTT.

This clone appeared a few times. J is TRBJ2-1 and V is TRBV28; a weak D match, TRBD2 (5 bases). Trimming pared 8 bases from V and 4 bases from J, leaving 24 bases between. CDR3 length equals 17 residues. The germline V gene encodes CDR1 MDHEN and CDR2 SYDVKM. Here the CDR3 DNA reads TGTGCCAGCGGCCCGCAATTGGGTAGCGTCCGATACAATGAGCAGTTCTTC. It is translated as CASGPQLGSVRYNEQFF. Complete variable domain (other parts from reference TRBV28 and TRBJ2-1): DVKVTQSSRYLVKRTGEKVFLECVQDMDHENMFWYRQDPGLGLRLIYFSYDVKMKEKGDIPEGYSVSREKKERFSLILESASTNQTSMYLCASGPQLGSVRYNEQFFGPGTRLTVL.

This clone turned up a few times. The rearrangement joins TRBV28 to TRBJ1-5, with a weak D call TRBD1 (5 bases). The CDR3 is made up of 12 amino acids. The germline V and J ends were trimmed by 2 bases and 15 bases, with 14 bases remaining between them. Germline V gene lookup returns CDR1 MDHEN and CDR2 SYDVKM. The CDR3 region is CASSLEGGVTHF. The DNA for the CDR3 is TGTGCCAGCAGTTTAGAGGGAGGGGTGACGCATTTT. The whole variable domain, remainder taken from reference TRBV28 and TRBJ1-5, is DVKVTQSSRYLVKRTGEKVFLECVQDMDHENMFWYRQDPGLGLRLIYFSYDVKMKEKGDIPEGYSVSREKKERFSLILESASTNQTSMYLCASSLEGGVTHFGDGTRLSIL.

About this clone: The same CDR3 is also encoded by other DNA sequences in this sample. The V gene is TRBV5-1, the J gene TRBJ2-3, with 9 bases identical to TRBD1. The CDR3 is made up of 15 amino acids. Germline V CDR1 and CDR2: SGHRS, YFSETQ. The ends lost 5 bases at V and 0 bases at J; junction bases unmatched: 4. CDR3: CASSSGQGSTDTQYF. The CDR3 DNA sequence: TGCGCCAGCAGTTCCGGACAGGGGAGCACAGATACGCAGTATTTT.

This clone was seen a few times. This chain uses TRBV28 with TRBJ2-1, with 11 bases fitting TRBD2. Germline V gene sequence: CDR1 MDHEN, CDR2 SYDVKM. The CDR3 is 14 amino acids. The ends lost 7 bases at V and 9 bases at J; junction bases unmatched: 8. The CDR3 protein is CASMPGLAVGEQFF. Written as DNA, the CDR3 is TGTGCCAGCATGCCGGGACTAGCGGTTGGTGAGCAGTTCTTC.

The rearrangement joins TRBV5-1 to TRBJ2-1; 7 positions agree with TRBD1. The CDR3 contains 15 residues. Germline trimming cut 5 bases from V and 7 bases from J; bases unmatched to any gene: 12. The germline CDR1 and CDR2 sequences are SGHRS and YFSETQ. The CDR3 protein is CASSIPGTASNEQFF. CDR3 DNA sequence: TGCGCCAGCAGTATTCCCGGGACAGCATCAAATGAGCAGTTCTTC.

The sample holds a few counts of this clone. For the CDR3, the DNA is TGTGCCAGCAGCTTAGAGGGGGGACAGGGGACCTACGAGCAGTACTTC. It codes for CASSLEGGQGTYEQYF. The chain combines TRBV9 with TRBJ2-7, with 10 positions matching TRBD1. V lost 4 bases, J lost 2 bases, and 9 bases stayed unmatched. There are 16 residues in the CDR3. Germline-derived CDR1 and CDR2 are SGDLS and YYNGEE. The variable domain in full, completed from reference TRBV9 and TRBJ2-7, reads DSGVTQTPKHLITATGQRVTLRCSPRSGDLSVYWYQQSLDQGLQFLIQYYNGEERAKGNILERFSAQQFPDLHSELNLSSLELGDSALYFCASSLEGGQGTYEQYFGPGTRLTVT.

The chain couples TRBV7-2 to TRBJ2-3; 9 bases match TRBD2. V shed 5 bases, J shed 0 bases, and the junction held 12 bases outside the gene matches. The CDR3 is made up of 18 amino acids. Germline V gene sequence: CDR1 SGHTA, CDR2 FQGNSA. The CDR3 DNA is TGTGCCAGCAGCGTGGGGCCGCTAGCGGGGTTGAGCACAGATACGCAGTATTTT. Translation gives CASSVGPLAGLSTDTQYF.

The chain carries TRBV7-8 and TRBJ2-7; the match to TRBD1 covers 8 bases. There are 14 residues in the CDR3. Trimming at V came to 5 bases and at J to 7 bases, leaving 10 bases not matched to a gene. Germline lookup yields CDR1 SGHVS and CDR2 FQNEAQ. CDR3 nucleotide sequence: TGTGCCAGCAGCCCAAGACAGGGGATGGAGGAGCAGTACTTC. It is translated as CASSPRQGMEEQYF.

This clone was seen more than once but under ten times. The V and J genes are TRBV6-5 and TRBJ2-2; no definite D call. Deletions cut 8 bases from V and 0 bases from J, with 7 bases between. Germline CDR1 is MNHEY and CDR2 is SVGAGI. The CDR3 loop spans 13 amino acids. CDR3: CASQAANTGELFF. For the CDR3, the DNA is TGTGCCAGCCAGGCCGCGAACACCGGGGAGCTGTTTTTT.

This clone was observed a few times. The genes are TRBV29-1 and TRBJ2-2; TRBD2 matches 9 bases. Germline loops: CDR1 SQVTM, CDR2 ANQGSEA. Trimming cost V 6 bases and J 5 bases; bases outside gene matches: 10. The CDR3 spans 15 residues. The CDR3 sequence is CSVGGGGAWTGELFF. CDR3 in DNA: TGCAGCGTAGGAGGCGGGGGGGCCTGGACCGGGGAGCTGTTTTTT.